The 18 T cell receptor beta chains below were found in one sample sequenced in a study of beta chain features in type 1 diabetes. Study-level points and caveats: There was a moderate but significant shortening of TCRB CDR3s in all four CD4+ subsets of Type 1 diabetes patients.

The entirety of the isolated RNA underwent reverse transcription, so expressed TCRB transcripts were sequenced. The repertoire was sequenced with immunoSEQ multiplex PCR; TCRdb's copy has only in-frame clones and lacks some. The sample has 150,000 to 180,000 clones; around 10% are singletons. No cognate antigen is known for these TCRs. Material: central memory CD4+ T cells from blood. The source of these receptors is a man younger than 40 with type 1 diabetes.

This chain joins TRBV2 and TRBJ2-1; 8 nucleotides line up with TRBD2. Losses at the gene ends were 8 bases for V and 6 bases for J; bases not matched to a gene: 12. This CDR3 comprises 15 residues. CDR1 SNHLY and CDR2 FYNNEI come from the germline V gene. The CDR3 bases are TGTGCCAGCGGGGCCGAAGCGGGAGCTCGCAATGAGCAGTTCTTC. It codes for CASGAEAGARNEQFF.

This clone has more than one count but fewer than ten. As DNA, the CDR3 is TGTGCCAGCAGCCTCGGGGGCTCTGGGGCCAACGTCCTGACTTTC. Protein: CASSLGGSGANVLTF. V and J are TRBV7-3 and TRBJ2-6; tentative D call: TRBD2 (6 bases). The CDR3 loop spans 15 amino acids. V lost 5 bases to trimming and J lost 0 bases, with 8 bases between them. Germline CDR1 is SGHTA and CDR2 is FQGTGA. The full variable domain, with the rest looked up from reference TRBV7-3 and TRBJ2-6, is GAGVSQTPSNKVTEKGKYVELRCDPISGHTALYWYRQSLGQGPEFLIYFQGTGAADDSGLPNDRFFAVRPEGSVSTLKIQRTERGDSAVYLCASSLGGSGANVLTFGAGSRLTVL.

The CDR3 nucleotides read TGTGCCATCAGTGAGGGACAGGGGGGTGCAGCTTTCTTT. Protein sequence: CAISEGQGGAAFF. This chain uses TRBV10-3 with TRBJ1-1; 10 nucleotides line up with TRBD1. V lost 2 bases and J lost 10; bases outside the gene matches: 4. Germline CDR1 ENHRY, CDR2 SYGVKD. This CDR3 is built from 13 residues.

This clone was seen only a few times. The chain recombines TRBV4-2 with TRBJ2-1; 9 bases map to TRBD2. V lost 1 base, J lost 9 bases, and 19 bases stayed unmatched. CDR3 length: 19 amino acids. Germline V gene lookup returns CDR1 LGHNA and CDR2 YNFKEQ. The CDR3 DNA sequence: TGTGCCAGCAGCCAAGTGGACTTAATTTCTAGCGGGATTCAAAGTGAGCAGTTCTTC. As protein: CASSQVDLISSGIQSEQFF.

CDR3 sequence reads: CASSWGQVQETQYF. The DNA of the CDR3 is TGTGCCAGCAGTTGGGGACAGGTCCAAGAGACCCAGTACTTC. The chain employs TRBV25-1 and TRBJ2-5; 8 bases map to TRBD1. Trimming cost V 5 bases and J 1 base; bases outside gene matches: 3. This CDR3 is 14 amino acids long. Looked up from germline, CDR1 is MGHDK and CDR2 is SYGVNS.

As to this clone: The sample has other DNA sequences that encode this CDR3 too. The genes are TRBV5-1 and TRBJ2-1; 10 nucleotides match TRBD2. CDR1 and CDR2 (germline): SGHRS, YFSETQ. This CDR3 contains 15 residues. Germline trimming cut 0 bases from V and 6 bases from J; bases unmatched to any gene: 3. The CDR3 DNA reads as TGCGCCAGCAGCTTGGGAGCTAGCGGGAGCAATGAGCAGTTCTTC. Amino acid sequence: CASSLGASGSNEQFF.

The rearrangement links TRBV7-9 to TRBJ2-7, with TRBD1 identical over 7 bases. The CDR3 runs 13 residues. J gave up 9 bases and V 5 bases, and 10 bases lay outside the gene matches. The germline V gene encodes CDR1 SEHNR and CDR2 FQNEAQ (reference sequence). The CDR3 bases are TGTGCCAGCAGCCCACAAGGGGGCGCCGGGCAGTACTTC. This sequence encodes CASSPQGGAGQYF.

The chain employs TRBV2 and TRBJ1-4, with D maybe TRBD1 (5 bases). The germline gives CDR1 SNHLY, CDR2 FYNNEI. The CDR3 spans 13 residues. Trimming took off 4 bases at V and 8 bases at J, with 11 bases between the two ends. Here the CDR3 DNA reads TGTGCCAGCAGTGCCAGGGAAGGCGAAAAACTGTTTTTT. This sequence encodes CASSAREGEKLFF.

The gene calls are TRBV4-3 and TRBJ1-5, with a tentative D call TRBD1 (6 bases). The germline CDR1 and CDR2 sequences are LGHNA and YSLEER. Trimming cost V 0 bases and J 4 bases, with 16 bases left between them. This CDR3 is built from 17 residues. The CDR3 DNA follows: TGCGCCAGCAGCCAAGAAAGGGTGGGGGCTTCGAATCAGCCCCAGCATTTT. Translated, it gives CASSQERVGASNQPQHF.

This clone has more than one count but fewer than ten. V gene TRBV12-2 combines with J gene TRBJ2-7; the D call of TRBD1 is as the table states it, not checked on the DNA. TRBV12-2 is a known pseudogene. CDR3 length: 14 residues. The CDR3 DNA follows: TGTGCAAGTCACCACAGGGTATTAAAGGACGAGCAGTACTTC. It codes for CASHHRVLKDEQYF.

The chain joins TRBV21-1 to TRBJ2-7; TRBD1, as called in the table, went unchecked against the DNA. TRBV21-1 is a documented pseudogene. The CDR3 covers 16 residues. For the CDR3, the DNA is TGTGCCAGCCCCCCCGACCGGACAGGGAGCTCCTACGAGCAGTACTTC. Translation: CASPPDRTGSSYEQYF.

The gene calls are TRBV19 and TRBJ1-5, with D maybe TRBD1 (5 bases). V was clipped by 4 bases and J by 3 bases, with 19 bases between them. Germline V gene lookup returns CDR1 LNHDA and CDR2 SQIVND (reference sequence). The CDR3 has 17 amino acids. CDR3 bases: TGTGCCAGTAGTAACCGGGACTGGGATAGTTTCAATCAGCCCCAGCATTTT. Residues: CASSNRDWDSFNQPQHF. Together with reference TRBV19 and TRBJ1-5, the CDR3 gives the full variable domain: DGGITQSPKYLFRKEGQNVTLSCEQNLNHDAMYWYRQDPGQGLRLIYYSQIVNDFQKGDIAEGYSVSREKKESFPLTVTSAQKNPTAFYLCASSNRDWDSFNQPQHFGDGTRLSIL.

The chain employs TRBV19 and TRBJ1-2; 7 nucleotides match TRBD1. Per germline, CDR1 LNHDA and CDR2 SQIVND (reference sequence). The CDR3 runs to 11 residues. V was clipped by 8 bases and J by 8 bases; unmatched bases: 5. Here the CDR3 reads CASWTGVGYTF. The CDR3 nucleotides are TGTGCCAGTTGGACAGGAGTCGGCTACACCTTC.

This chain links TRBV7-2 with TRBJ2-5, with 12 nucleotides matching TRBD2. Trimming at V came to 2 bases and at J to 4 bases, leaving 5 bases not matched to a gene. Germline V gene data show CDR1 as SGHTA and CDR2 as FQGNSA. This CDR3 has 16 residues. Written as DNA, the CDR3 is TGTGCCAGCAGCTTAATGGGGACTAGCGGGCGAGAGACCCAGTACTTC. The encoded protein is CASSLMGTSGRETQYF.

This clone was seen a handful of times. This rearrangement joins TRBV11-2 to TRBJ2-1; possibly TRBD1 for D (6 bases). The CDR3 is 13 residues long. Looked up from germline, CDR1 is SGHAT and CDR2 is FQNNGV. V shed 5 bases and J shed 6 bases, with 11 bases lying between them. The CDR3 spells CASSVGTPNEQFF. The CDR3, as DNA: TGTGCCAGCAGCGTCGGGACACCCAATGAGCAGTTCTTC.

This clone was counted between two and nine times. The J gene is TRBJ2-7, the V gene TRBV5-6; 7 positions match TRBD1. The CDR3 length is 14 residues. CDR1 is SGHDT and CDR2 is YYEEEE in the germline V gene. V shed 4 bases and J 3 bases; nucleotides not matched to a gene: 7. CDR3 sequence: CASSETGAIYEQYF. The CDR3 coding sequence is TGTGCCAGCAGCGAAACAGGGGCGATCTACGAGCAGTACTTC. Full variable domain (missing parts from reference TRBV5-6 and TRBJ2-7): DAGVTQSPTHLIKTRGQQVTLRCSPKSGHDTVSWYQQALGQGPQFIFQYYEEEERQRGNFPDRFSGHQFPNYSSELNVNALLLGDSALYLCASSETGAIYEQYFGPGTRLTVT.

This sequence joins TRBV6-5 and TRBJ2-7; D is perhaps TRBD1 (6 bases). Germline values: CDR1 MNHEY, CDR2 SVGAGI. Trimming removed 2 bases at V and 9 bases at J, with 11 bases between. This CDR3 is built from 12 residues. The CDR3 sequence is CASSYEGDVQYF. In nucleotides, the CDR3 is TGTGCCAGCAGTTACGAGGGGGATGTGCAGTACTTC.

This sequence joins TRBV7-3 and TRBJ1-1, with D hard to call. This CDR3 spans 13 amino acids. Per germline, CDR1 SGHTA and CDR2 FQGTGA. Between the trimmed V and J ends, which lost 0 bases and 3 bases, there was a span of 5 bases. CDR3 sequence reads: CASSLTAHTEAFF. The CDR3 DNA follows: TGTGCCAGCAGCTTAACAGCCCACACTGAAGCTTTCTTT.